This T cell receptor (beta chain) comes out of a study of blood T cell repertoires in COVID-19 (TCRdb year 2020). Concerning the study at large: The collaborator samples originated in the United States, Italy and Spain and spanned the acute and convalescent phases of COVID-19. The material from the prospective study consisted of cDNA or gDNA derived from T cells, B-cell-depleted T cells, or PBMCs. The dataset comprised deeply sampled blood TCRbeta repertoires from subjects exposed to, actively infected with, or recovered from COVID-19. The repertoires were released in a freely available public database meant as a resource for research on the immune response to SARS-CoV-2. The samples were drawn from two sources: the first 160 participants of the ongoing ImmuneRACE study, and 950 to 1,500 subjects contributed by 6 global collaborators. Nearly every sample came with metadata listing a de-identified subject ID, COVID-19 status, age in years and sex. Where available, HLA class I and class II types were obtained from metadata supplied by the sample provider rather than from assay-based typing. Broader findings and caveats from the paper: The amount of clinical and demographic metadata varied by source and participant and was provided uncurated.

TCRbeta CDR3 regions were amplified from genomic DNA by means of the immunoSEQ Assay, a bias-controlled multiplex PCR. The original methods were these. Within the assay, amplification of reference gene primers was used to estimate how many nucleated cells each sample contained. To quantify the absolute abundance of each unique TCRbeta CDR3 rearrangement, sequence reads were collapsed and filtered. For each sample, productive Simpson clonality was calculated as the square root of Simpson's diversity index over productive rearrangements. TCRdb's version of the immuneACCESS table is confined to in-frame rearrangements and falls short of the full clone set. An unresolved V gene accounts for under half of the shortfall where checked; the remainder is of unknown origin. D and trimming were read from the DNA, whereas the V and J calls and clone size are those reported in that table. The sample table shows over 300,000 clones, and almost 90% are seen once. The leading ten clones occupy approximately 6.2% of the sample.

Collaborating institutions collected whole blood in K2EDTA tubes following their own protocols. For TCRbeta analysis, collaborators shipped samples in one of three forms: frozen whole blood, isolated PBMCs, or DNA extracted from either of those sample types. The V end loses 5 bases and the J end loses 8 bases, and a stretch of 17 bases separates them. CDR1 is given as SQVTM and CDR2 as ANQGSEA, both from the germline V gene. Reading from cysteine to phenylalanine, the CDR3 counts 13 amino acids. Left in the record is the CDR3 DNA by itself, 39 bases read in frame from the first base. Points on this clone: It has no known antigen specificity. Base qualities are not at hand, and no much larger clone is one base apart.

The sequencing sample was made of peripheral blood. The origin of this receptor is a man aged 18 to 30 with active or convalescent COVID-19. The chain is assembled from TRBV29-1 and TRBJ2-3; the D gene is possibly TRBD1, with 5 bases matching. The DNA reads TGCAGCGTTCGCCAGGGTGGGAAGGTTACGCAGTATTTT. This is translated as CSVRQGGKVTQYF.